The 9 T cell receptor beta chains below were found in one sample sequenced in a study of blood T cells in healthy people across ages. The second PCR ran roughly 6 to 11 cycles with a sample-barcoded 5' primer and J-beta primers. Each CDR3 protein is one row after TCRdb ran MiXCR on the 5' RACE reads. The data contain more than 1,000,000 distinct CDR3 sequences, less than 25% of them singletons. This same sample was also taken into another study, of T cells of mothers and their children.

The source material was blood. The receptors were gathered from a girl aged 2 to 9 in good health.

The table lists this clonotype with a few counts. This chain connects TRBV5-1 to TRBJ2-7; 9 positions agree with TRBD1. The V and J ends lost 0 bases and 6 bases, in that order; junction bases with no gene match: 4. The CDR3 sequence is 14 residues long. In germline, CDR1 is SGHRS, CDR2 YFSETQ. The DNA of the CDR3 is TGCGCCAGCAGCTTGGTACAGGGGGCGAGCGAGCAGTACTTC. It codes for CASSLVQGASEQYF.

The chain couples TRBV5-5 to TRBJ2-7; 7 nucleotides match TRBD1. Germline CDR1 is SGHKS and CDR2 is YYEKEE (reference sequence). With V trimmed by 4 bases and J by 1 base, 8 bases remained unmatched. The CDR3 spans 15 residues. The CDR3 bases are TGTGCCAGCAGCGTGTACAGGGGTTTGTCCTACGAGCAGTACTTC. Its translation is CASSVYRGLSYEQYF.

This clonotype was seen a few times. The V and J genes are TRBV20-1 and TRBJ2-3, with 9 bases that match TRBD2. Per germline, CDR1 DFQATT and CDR2 SNEGSKA (reference sequence). J lost 6 bases, V lost 4 bases, and 5 bases had no gene match. The CDR3 sequence is 13 residues long. CDR3 residues: CSAIAGEEDTQYF. CDR3 nucleotide sequence: TGCAGTGCTATAGCGGGAGAGGAGGATACGCAGTATTTT.

This clonotype showed up just a few times. This chain links TRBV28 with TRBJ2-5; 16 nucleotides agree with TRBD2. The CDR3 contains 18 residues. In germline, CDR1 is MDHEN, CDR2 SYDVKM. V shed 6 bases and J 5 bases; nucleotides not matched to a gene: 12. The CDR3, as DNA: TGTGCCAGCAGCTCGGGACTAGCGGGAGGGCCCGGCTTGGAGACCCAGTACTTC. It codes for CASSSGLAGGPGLETQYF.

This clonotype was seen only a few times. The chain couples TRBV5-1 to TRBJ2-1, with 10 bases matching TRBD1. The CDR3 sequence is 16 residues long. V was pared by 0 bases and J by 13 bases, with 13 bases of the junction left unmatched. The germline V gene encodes CDR1 SGHRS and CDR2 YFSETQ. Here the CDR3 DNA reads TGCGCCAGCAGCTTGGGACCGGGACAGGGGATCGCGATACAGTTCTTC. Encoded protein: CASSLGPGQGIAIQFF.

This clonotype was observed a few times. The rearrangement uses TRBV6-4 and TRBJ2-1; 7 bases agree with TRBD2. This CDR3 region has 14 residues. Germline V lookup: CDR1 MRHNA, CDR2 SNTAGT. Trimming cost V 3 bases and J 9 bases; bases outside gene matches: 8. CDR3 sequence reads: CASSESGNIPEQFF. The DNA of the CDR3 is TGTGCCAGCAGTGAGAGCGGGAATATTCCTGAGCAGTTCTTC.

This clonotype was found a few times. The gene calls are TRBV27 and TRBJ2-1; maybe TRBD2 (5 bases). The germline V and J ends were trimmed by 5 bases and 5 bases, with 13 bases remaining between them. Germline loops: CDR1 MNHEY, CDR2 SMNVEV (reference sequence). This CDR3 region has 14 residues. The CDR3 spells CASSLFGGHNEQFF. CDR3 nucleotide sequence: TGTGCCAGCAGTCTCTTTGGCGGGCACAATGAGCAGTTCTTC.

Only a few counts were recorded for this clonotype. The chain employs TRBV4-2 and TRBJ1-2, with TRBD1 matching 7 bases. Germline trimming cut 1 base from V and 4 bases from J; bases unmatched to any gene: 6. The length of the CDR3 is 15 residues. Germline values: CDR1 LGHNA, CDR2 YNFKEQ. The CDR3 coding sequence is TGTGCCAGCAGCCAAGCTCCCGGGACAGCCTATGGCTACACCTTC. Amino acid sequence: CASSQAPGTAYGYTF.

J is TRBJ1-5 and V is TRBV5-1; D remains unclear. Germline V gives CDR1 SGHRS, CDR2 YFSETQ. V was pared by 0 bases and J by 0 bases, with 4 bases between. The CDR3 length is 14 residues. As DNA, the CDR3 is TGCGCCAGCAGCTTGGAGGCTAGCAATCAGCCCCAGCATTTT. It translates to CASSLEASNQPQHF. The entire variable domain, with the rest obtained from reference TRBV5-1 and TRBJ1-5, is as follows: KAGVTQTPRYLIKTRGQQVTLSCSPISGHRSVSWYQQTPGQGLQFLFEYFSETQRNKGNFPGRFSGRQFSNSRSEMNVSTLELGDSALYLCASSLEASNQPQHFGDGTRLSIL.